This is a list of T cell receptor beta chains from one sample in a study of T cells in tuberculosis. Libraries were prepared by immunoSEQ multiplex PCR; TCRdb keeps only in-frame clonotypes and omits some of them. Of some 31,000 clones listed, 86% are singletons. This sample comprised PBMCs, obtained at tuberculosis diagnosis. The source of these receptors is an adult with tuberculosis. CDR3s include the opening cysteine and the closing phenylalanine or tryptophan. Each record gives: J gene, clone size, D gene, V gene, CDR3 DNA, CDR3 protein. A D gene is named only where the DNA matches it firmly. Clone size is given for some rows only: seen once, a few or many times, or a class if the clone is expanded.

j_call: TRBJ2-7; clone_size: .; d_call: .; v_call: TRBV28; cdr3_nt: TGTGCCAGCAGTTCAGGTGACCACCCGTACGAGCAGTACTTC; cdr3_aa: CASSSGDHPYEQYF
j_call: TRBJ2-2; clone_size: .; d_call: TRBD1; v_call: TRBV7-3; cdr3_nt: TGTGCCAGCAGCTTACAGGGGGCGACCGGGGAGCTGTTTTTT; cdr3_aa: CASSLQGATGELFF
j_call: TRBJ1-2; clone_size: .; d_call: TRBD1; v_call: TRBV5-1; cdr3_nt: TGCGCCAGCAGCGTGGGACAGGGCGGCTATGGCTACACCTTC; cdr3_aa: CASSVGQGGYGYTF
j_call: TRBJ2-1; clone_size: .; d_call: .; v_call: TRBV5-1; cdr3_nt: TGCGCCAGCAACACCCTACAGGACAATGAGCAGTTCTTC; cdr3_aa: CASNTLQDNEQFF
j_call: TRBJ1-6; clone_size: .; d_call: TRBD1; v_call: TRBV5-1; cdr3_nt: TGCGCCAGCAGCTTGGTACAGGGGCCCCTTGGCGATAATTCACCCCTCCACTTT; cdr3_aa: CASSLVQGPLGDNSPLHF
j_call: TRBJ2-3; clone_size: .; d_call: TRBD2; v_call: TRBV27; cdr3_nt: TGTGCCAGCCGAAAATCCCCTACCGGGACTAGCGGGAGTTTGGCAGATACGCAGTATTTT; cdr3_aa: CASRKSPTGTSGSLADTQYF
j_call: TRBJ2-3; clone_size: .; d_call: .; v_call: TRBV7-8; cdr3_nt: TGTGCCAGCAGCTTACGCGGGTTGGATACGCAGTATTTT; cdr3_aa: CASSLRGLDTQYF
j_call: TRBJ2-6; clone_size: .; d_call: .; v_call: TRBV21-1; cdr3_nt: TGTGCCAGCAGCCCCACAGGGCTTTCTGGGGCCAACGTCCTGACTTTC; cdr3_aa: CASSPTGLSGANVLTF
j_call: TRBJ1-5; clone_size: few; d_call: TRBD1; v_call: TRBV4-1; cdr3_nt: TGCGCCAGCAGCCAAGATCTGCAGGGGGACAAGCCCCAGCATTTT; cdr3_aa: CASSQDLQGDKPQHF
j_call: TRBJ2-7; clone_size: .; d_call: .; v_call: TRBV5-4; cdr3_nt: TGTGCCAGCAGCTTGGTGTGGGCAGAGGGTGAGCAGTACTTC; cdr3_aa: CASSLVWAEGEQYF
j_call: TRBJ2-1; clone_size: once; d_call: TRBD2; v_call: TRBV11-2; cdr3_nt: TGTGCCAGCAGCTTAATGGGGACTAAAGACAATGAGCAGTTCTTC; cdr3_aa: CASSLMGTKDNEQFF
j_call: TRBJ1-2; clone_size: .; d_call: .; v_call: TRBV5-1; cdr3_nt: TGCGCCAGCAGCTTATACCTCAGGGGAGCCGGGGGCTACACCTTC; cdr3_aa: CASSLYLRGAGGYTF
j_call: TRBJ1-4; clone_size: .; d_call: TRBD1; v_call: TRBV13; cdr3_nt: TGTGCCAGCAGCAACGACAGGGCAGTTGATGAAAAACTGTTTTTT; cdr3_aa: CASSNDRAVDEKLFF
j_call: TRBJ2-2; clone_size: .; d_call: .; v_call: TRBV7-3; cdr3_nt: TGTGCCAGCAGCTCGGGCACCGGGGAGCTGTTTTTT; cdr3_aa: CASSSGTGELFF
j_call: TRBJ1-1; clone_size: .; d_call: TRBD1; v_call: TRBV27; cdr3_nt: TGTGCCAGCAGAGAGACAGGGAGCTGGGCCACTGAAGCTTTCTTT; cdr3_aa: CASRETGSWATEAFF
j_call: TRBJ2-7; clone_size: .; d_call: .; v_call: TRBV28; cdr3_nt: TGTGCCAGCAGCCCCCAACAGGGCCCTATCTACGAGCAGTACTTC; cdr3_aa: CASSPQQGPIYEQYF
j_call: TRBJ2-3; clone_size: .; d_call: .; v_call: TRBV11-3; cdr3_nt: TGTGCCAGCAGCTTAGTCCCGACAGATACGCAGTATTTT; cdr3_aa: CASSLVPTDTQYF
j_call: TRBJ1-2; clone_size: once; d_call: .; v_call: TRBV6-6; cdr3_nt: TGTGCCAGCAGCAAGGAAGGGGCGACAGGCTACACCTTC; cdr3_aa: CASSKEGATGYTF
j_call: TRBJ1-1; clone_size: .; d_call: .; v_call: TRBV7-9; cdr3_nt: TGTGCCAGCACCCTAAACGGGGGACTGCGGAGTATGAACACTGAAGCTTTCTTT; cdr3_aa: CASTLNGGLRSMNTEAFF
j_call: TRBJ2-2; clone_size: .; d_call: .; v_call: TRBV5-1; cdr3_nt: TGCGCCAGCAGCTTGGGGTTCGGGTCCGGGGAGCTGTTTTTT; cdr3_aa: CASSLGFGSGELFF
j_call: TRBJ2-7; clone_size: .; d_call: .; v_call: TRBV7-9; cdr3_nt: TGTGCCAGCAGCTTAGCGGGCGGGTCCTACGAGCAGTACTTC; cdr3_aa: CASSLAGGSYEQYF